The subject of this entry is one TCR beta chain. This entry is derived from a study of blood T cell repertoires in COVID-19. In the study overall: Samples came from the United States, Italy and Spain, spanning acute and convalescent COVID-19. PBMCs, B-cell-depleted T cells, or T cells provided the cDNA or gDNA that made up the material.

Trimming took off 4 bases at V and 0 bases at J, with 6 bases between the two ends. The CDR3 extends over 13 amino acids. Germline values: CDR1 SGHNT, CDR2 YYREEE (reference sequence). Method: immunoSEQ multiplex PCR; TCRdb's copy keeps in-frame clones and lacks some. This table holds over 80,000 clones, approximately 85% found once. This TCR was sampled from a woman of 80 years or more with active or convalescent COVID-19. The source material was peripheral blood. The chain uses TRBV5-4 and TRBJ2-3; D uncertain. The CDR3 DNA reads TGTGCCAGCAGCACACCTAGCACAGATACGCAGTATTTT. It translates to CASSTPSTDTQYF.